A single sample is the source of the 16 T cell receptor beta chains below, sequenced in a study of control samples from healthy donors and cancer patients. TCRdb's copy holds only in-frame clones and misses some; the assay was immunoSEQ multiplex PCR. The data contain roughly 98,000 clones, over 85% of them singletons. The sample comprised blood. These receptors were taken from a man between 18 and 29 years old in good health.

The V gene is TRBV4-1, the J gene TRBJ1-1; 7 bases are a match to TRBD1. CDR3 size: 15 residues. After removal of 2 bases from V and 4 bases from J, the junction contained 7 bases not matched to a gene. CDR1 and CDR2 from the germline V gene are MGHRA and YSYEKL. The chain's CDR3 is CASSQSHRGRTEAFF. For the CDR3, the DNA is TGCGCCAGCAGCCAATCCCACAGGGGACGCACTGAAGCTTTCTTT.

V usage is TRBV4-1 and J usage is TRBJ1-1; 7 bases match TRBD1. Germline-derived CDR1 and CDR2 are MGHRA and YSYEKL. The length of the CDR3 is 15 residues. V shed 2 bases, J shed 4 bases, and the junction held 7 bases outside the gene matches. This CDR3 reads CASSQNLDRATEAFF. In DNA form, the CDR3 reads TGCGCCAGCAGCCAAAACCTTGACAGGGCCACTGAAGCTTTCTTT.

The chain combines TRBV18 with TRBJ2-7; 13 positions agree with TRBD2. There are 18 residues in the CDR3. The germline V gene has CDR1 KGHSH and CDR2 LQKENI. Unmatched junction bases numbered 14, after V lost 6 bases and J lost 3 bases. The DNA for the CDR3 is TGTGCCAGCTCGCCTATACCGGGGACTAGCGGGACTCGCTACGAGCAGTACTTC. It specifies CASSPIPGTSGTRYEQYF.

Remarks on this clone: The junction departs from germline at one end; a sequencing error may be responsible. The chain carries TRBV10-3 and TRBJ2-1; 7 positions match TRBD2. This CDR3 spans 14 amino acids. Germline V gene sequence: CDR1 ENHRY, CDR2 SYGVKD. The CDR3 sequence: CAITEGGPYNEQFF. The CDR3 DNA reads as TGTGCCATCACTGAGGGAGGGCCATACAATGAGCAGTTCTTC.

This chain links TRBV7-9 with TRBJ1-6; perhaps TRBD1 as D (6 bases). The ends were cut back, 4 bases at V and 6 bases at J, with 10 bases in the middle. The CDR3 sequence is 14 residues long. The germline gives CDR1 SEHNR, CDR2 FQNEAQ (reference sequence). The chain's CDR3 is CASSSEGGNSPLHF. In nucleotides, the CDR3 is TGTGCCAGCAGCTCCGAGGGGGGTAATTCACCCCTCCACTTT.

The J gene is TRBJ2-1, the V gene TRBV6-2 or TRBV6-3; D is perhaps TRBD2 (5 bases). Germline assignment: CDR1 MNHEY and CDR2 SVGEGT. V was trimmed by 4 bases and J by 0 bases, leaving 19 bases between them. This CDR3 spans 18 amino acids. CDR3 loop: CASSSLLLTGSSYNEQFF. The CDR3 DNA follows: TGTGCCAGCAGTTCCTTGCTCCTGACTGGGAGCTCCTACAATGAGCAGTTCTTC.

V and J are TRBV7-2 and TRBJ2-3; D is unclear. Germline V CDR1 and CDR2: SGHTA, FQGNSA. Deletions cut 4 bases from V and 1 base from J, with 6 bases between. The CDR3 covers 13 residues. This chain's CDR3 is CASSSFRTDTQYF. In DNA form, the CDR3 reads TGTGCCAGCAGCTCGTTCCGCACAGATACGCAGTATTTT.

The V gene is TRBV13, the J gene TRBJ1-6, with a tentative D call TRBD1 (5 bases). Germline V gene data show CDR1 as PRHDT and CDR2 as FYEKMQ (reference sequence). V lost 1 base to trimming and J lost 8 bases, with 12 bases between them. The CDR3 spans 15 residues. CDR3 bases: TGTGCCAGCAGCTTAGAGCAGGGAGGATATTCACCCCTCCACTTT. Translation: CASSLEQGGYSPLHF.

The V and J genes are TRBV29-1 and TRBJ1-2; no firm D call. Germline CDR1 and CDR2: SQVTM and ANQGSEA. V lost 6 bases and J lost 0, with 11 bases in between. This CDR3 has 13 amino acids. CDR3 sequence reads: CSVGLGANYGYTF. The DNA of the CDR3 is TGCAGCGTGGGTTTAGGCGCTAACTATGGCTACACCTTC.

The CDR3 region is CAISGARDTEAFF. The CDR3 DNA sequence: TGTGCCATCAGTGGGGCCAGGGACACTGAAGCTTTCTTT. The V call is TRBV10-3, the J call TRBJ1-1, with D possibly TRBD1 on 5 matching bases. This CDR3 is 13 amino acids long. Looked up from germline, CDR1 is ENHRY and CDR2 is SYGVKD. V gave up 4 bases and J gave up 3 bases, with 9 bases separating them.

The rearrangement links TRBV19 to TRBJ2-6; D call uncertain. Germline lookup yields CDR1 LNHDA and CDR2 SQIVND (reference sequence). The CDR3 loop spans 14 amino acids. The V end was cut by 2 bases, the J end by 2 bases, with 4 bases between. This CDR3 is CASSILPGANVLTF. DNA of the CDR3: TGTGCCAGTAGTATACTCCCTGGGGCCAACGTCCTGACTTTC.

Here the CDR3 reads CASARGRMDGELFF. CDR3 sequence (DNA): TGTGCCAGCGCCCGGGGAAGGATGGACGGGGAGCTGTTTTTT. The chain is built from TRBV2 and TRBJ2-2; a possible D gene is TRBD2 (5 bases). CDR1 is SNHLY and CDR2 is FYNNEI in the germline V gene. The CDR3 consists of 14 residues. V shed 8 bases and J shed 7 bases, with 17 bases lying between them.

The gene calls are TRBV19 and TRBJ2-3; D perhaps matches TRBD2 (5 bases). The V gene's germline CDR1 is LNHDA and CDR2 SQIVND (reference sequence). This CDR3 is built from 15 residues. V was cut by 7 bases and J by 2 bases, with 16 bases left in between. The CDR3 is CASTNRGFPTDTQYF. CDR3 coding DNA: TGTGCCAGTACCAATAGAGGGTTTCCCACAGATACGCAGTATTTT.

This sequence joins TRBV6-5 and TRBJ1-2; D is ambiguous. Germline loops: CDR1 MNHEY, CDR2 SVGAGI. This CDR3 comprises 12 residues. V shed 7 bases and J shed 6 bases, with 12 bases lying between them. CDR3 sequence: CASTFVRDGYTF. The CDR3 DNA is TGTGCCAGCACCTTTGTAAGGGATGGCTACACCTTC.

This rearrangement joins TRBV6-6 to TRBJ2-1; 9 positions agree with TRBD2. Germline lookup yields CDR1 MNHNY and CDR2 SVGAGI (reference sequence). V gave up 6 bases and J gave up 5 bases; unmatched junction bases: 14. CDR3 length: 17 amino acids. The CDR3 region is CASRRLDGGRADNEQFF. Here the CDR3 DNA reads TGTGCCAGCAGACGACTCGACGGCGGGAGGGCGGACAATGAGCAGTTCTTC.

The CDR3 bases are TGCGCCAGTACACCTCAAGCTAACTATGGCTACACCTTC. Amino acids: CASTPQANYGYTF. The chain recombines TRBV10-2 with TRBJ1-2; no clear D. The CDR3 is made up of 13 amino acids. Germline values: CDR1 WSHSY, CDR2 SAAADI. The V end was cut by 9 bases, the J end by 0 bases, with 11 bases between.